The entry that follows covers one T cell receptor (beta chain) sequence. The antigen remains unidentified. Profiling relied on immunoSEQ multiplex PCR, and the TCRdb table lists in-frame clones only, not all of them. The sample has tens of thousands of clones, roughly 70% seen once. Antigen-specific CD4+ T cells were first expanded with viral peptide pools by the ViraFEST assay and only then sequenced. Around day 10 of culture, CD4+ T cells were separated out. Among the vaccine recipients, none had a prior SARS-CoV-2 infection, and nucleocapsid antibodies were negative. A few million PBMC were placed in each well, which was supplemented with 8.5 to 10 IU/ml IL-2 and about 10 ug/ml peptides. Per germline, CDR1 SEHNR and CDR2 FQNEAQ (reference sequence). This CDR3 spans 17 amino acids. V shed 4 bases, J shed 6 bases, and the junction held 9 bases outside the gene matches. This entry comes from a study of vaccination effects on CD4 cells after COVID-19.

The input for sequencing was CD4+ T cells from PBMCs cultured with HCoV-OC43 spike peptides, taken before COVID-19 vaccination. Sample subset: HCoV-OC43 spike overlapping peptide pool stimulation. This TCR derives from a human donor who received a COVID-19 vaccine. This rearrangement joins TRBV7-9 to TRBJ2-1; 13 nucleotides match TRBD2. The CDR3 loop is CASSYPRTSGGVNEQFF. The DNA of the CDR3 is TGTGCCAGCAGCTACCCCCGGACTAGCGGGGGAGTCAATGAGCAGTTCTTC.